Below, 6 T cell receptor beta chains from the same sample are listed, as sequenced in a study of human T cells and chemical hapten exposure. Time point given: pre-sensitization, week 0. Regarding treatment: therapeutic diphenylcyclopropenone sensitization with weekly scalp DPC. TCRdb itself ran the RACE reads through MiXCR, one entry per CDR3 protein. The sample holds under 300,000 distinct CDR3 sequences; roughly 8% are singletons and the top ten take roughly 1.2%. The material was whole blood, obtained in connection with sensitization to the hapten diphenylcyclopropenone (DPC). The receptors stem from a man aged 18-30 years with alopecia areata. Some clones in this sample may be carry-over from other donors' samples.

CDR3 sequence reads: CSAFRGGDTGELFF. CDR3 in DNA: TGCAGTGCTTTCAGGGGTGGCGACACCGGGGAGCTGTTTTTT. This chain joins TRBV20-1 and TRBJ2-2; D may be TRBD1 (6 bases). Trimming stripped 5 bases from V and 3 bases from J, with 13 bases between. Germline V gene data show CDR1 as DFQATT and CDR2 as SNEGSKA (reference sequence). CDR3 length: 14 residues.

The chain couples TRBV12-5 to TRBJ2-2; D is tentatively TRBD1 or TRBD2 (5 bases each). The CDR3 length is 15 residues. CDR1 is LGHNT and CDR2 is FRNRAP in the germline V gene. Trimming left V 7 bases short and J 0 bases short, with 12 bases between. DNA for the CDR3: TGTGCTAGTGCCGAGAGGGGCTCGAACACCGGGGAGCTGTTTTTT. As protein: CASAERGSNTGELFF. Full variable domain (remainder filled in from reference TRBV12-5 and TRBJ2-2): DARVTQTPRHKVTEMGQEVTMRCQPILGHNTVFWYRQTMMQGLELLAYFRNRAPLDDSGMPKDRFSAEMPDATLATLKIQPSEPRDSAVYFCASAERGSNTGELFFGEGSRLTVL.

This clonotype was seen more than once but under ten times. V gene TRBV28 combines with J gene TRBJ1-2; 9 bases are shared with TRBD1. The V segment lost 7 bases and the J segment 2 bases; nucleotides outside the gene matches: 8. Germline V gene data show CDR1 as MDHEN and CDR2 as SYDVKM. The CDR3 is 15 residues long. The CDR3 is CASIGPGQGNYGYTF. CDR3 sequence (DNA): TGTGCCAGCATCGGCCCGGGACAGGGCAACTATGGCTACACCTTC.

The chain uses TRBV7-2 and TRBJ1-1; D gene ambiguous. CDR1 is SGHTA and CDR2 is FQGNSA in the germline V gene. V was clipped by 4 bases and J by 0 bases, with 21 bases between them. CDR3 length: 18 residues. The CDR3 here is CASSYRERPSGLNTEAFF. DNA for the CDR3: TGTGCCAGCAGCTACAGAGAGAGACCCAGTGGGTTGAACACTGAAGCTTTCTTT.

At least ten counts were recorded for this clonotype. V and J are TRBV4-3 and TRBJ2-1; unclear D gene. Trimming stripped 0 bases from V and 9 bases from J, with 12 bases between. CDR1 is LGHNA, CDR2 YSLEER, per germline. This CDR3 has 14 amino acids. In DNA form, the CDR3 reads TGCGCCAGCAGCCAAGATATTGTAGCAGTTGAGCAGTTCTTC. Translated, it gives CASSQDIVAVEQFF.

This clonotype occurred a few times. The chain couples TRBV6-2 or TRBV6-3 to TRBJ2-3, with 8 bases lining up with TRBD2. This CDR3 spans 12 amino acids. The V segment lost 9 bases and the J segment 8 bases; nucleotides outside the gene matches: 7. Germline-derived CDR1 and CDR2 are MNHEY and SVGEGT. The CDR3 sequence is CASRPGLATQYF. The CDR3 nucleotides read TGTGCCAGTAGGCCAGGACTAGCTACGCAGTATTTT.